This T cell receptor (beta chain) was documented in a study of CD4 T cells in relation to SARS-CoV-2 and coronaviruses. Study-level findings and limits: No donor gave both pre-pandemic and post-infection samples.

This CDR3 is built from 17 residues. Germline lookup yields CDR1 LNHDA and CDR2 SQIVND (reference sequence). Trimming took off 3 bases at V and 9 bases at J, with 26 bases between the two ends. As for this clone: The target antigen is unknown.

Uncultured naive and memory CD4+ T cells supplied DNA for deep TCR-beta sequencing. Sequencing was performed with immunoSEQ multiplex PCR; in TCRdb, only in-frame clones are kept and a portion is missing. The sample carries 35,000 to 40,000 clones, 88% recorded once. This chain links TRBV19 with TRBJ1-1; D gene unclear. This TCR came from an adult with COVID-19. Sample: memory CD4+ T cells from PBMCs. The CDR3 here is CASSIIFGRLEFGKAFF. CDR3 coding DNA: TGTGCCAGTAGTATCATTTTCGGCAGGTTGGAGTTCGGTAAAGCTTTCTTT.